The 31 T cell receptor beta chains in this list originate from one sample, sequenced in a study of beta chain features in type 1 diabetes. The study reverse transcribed the entire isolated RNA, so it sequenced expressed TCRB transcripts. Repertoires were generated with immunoSEQ multiplex PCR, while TCRdb's copy carries only in-frame clones and drops some. The sample yields roughly 24,000 clones, under 75% seen once. The study, taken as a whole, reports: All four CD4+ subsets of Type 1 diabetes patients contained TCRB CDR3s that were moderately but significantly shorter.

No antigen is known for these receptors. Sequenced material: stem cell memory CD4+ T cells from blood. The receptors were gathered from a man aged 18 to 29 with type 1 diabetes.

CDR3 amino acids: CASSLARRGEDGELFF. The CDR3 region has the DNA TGCGCCAGCAGCTTGGCCAGACGGGGAGAGGACGGGGAGCTGTTTTTT. This rearrangement joins TRBV5-1 to TRBJ2-2, with a possible D match to TRBD2 (5 bases). Germline assignment: CDR1 SGHRS and CDR2 YFSETQ. The V end was cut by 0 bases, the J end by 7 bases, with 16 bases between. The length of the CDR3 is 16 residues.

This rearrangement joins TRBV6-1 to TRBJ2-7, with a weak D call TRBD1 (5 bases). The ends were cut back, 4 bases at V and 3 bases at J, with 10 bases in the middle. CDR3 size: 13 residues. CDR1 is MNHNS and CDR2 is SASEGT in the germline V gene. Here the CDR3 DNA reads TGTGCCAGCAGTGCCAGGGTGCTCTACGAGCAGTACTTC. Its protein is CASSARVLYEQYF.

This chain links TRBV29-1 with TRBJ1-1, with 10 bases matching TRBD1. The CDR3 covers 15 residues. Losses at the gene ends were 8 bases for V and 7 bases for J; bases not matched to a gene: 16. Germline V gives CDR1 SQVTM, CDR2 ANQGSEA. The CDR3 here is CSTRGGRQGADEAFF. CDR3 nucleotide sequence: TGCAGCACCCGAGGGGGGCGACAGGGGGCGGATGAAGCTTTCTTT.

The chain uses TRBV2 and TRBJ1-5, with 8 bases identical to TRBD1. The CDR3 totals 15 residues. Germline assignment: CDR1 SNHLY and CDR2 FYNNEI. V lost 4 bases, J lost 6 bases, and 8 bases stayed unmatched. CDR3 DNA: TGTGCCAGCAGTGCTGGGCAGGGGGCGGTTCAGCCCCAGCATTTT. Protein sequence: CASSAGQGAVQPQHF.

This chain uses TRBV27 with TRBJ1-1; D possibly corresponds to TRBD1 (5 bases). This CDR3 is built from 15 residues. Germline V lookup: CDR1 MNHEY, CDR2 SMNVEV (reference sequence). Trimming took 3 bases from V and 5 from J, leaving 16 bases between them. CDR3 bases: TGTGCCAGCAGTTTTGCAGGGCCTACGTCGACTGAAGCTTTCTTT. Amino acids: CASSFAGPTSTEAFF.

J is TRBJ2-2 and V is TRBV7-2, with a possible D match to TRBD1 (6 bases). Germline CDR1 and CDR2: SGHTA and FQGNSA. The CDR3 length is 14 residues. Trimming cost V 4 bases and J 5 bases, with 11 bases left between them. The CDR3, as DNA: TGTGCCAGCAGCTACACAGGGTGGACCGGGGAGCTGTTTTTT. This gives the protein CASSYTGWTGELFF.

This clone occurred a few times. The chain has TRBV5-1 and TRBJ2-2; D may be TRBD2 (7 bases). Trimming stripped 0 bases from V and 2 bases from J, with 11 bases between. CDR1 SGHRS and CDR2 YFSETQ come from the germline V gene. The length of the CDR3 is 16 residues. The CDR3 DNA reads TGCGCCAGCAGCTTGGTGGCGGGGGCAAACACCGGGGAGCTGTTTTTT. It is translated as CASSLVAGANTGELFF.

The CDR3 region has the DNA TGTGCCAGCAGCTTACTAGCGGGGACCCAAGAGACCCAGTACTTC. Translated, it gives CASSLLAGTQETQYF. This chain uses TRBV7-2 with TRBJ2-5; TRBD2 agrees at 9 bases. The trim removed 2 bases at V and 1 base at J, leaving 2 bases unmatched. This CDR3 contains 15 residues. Germline loops: CDR1 SGHTA, CDR2 FQGNSA.

This clone was found a few times. Other DNA sequences of this sample code for an identical CDR3. The V gene is TRBV28, the J gene TRBJ2-7, with D perhaps TRBD2 (5 bases). The CDR3 extends over 12 amino acids. Trimming took off 5 bases at V and 3 bases at J, with 8 bases between the two ends. Germline CDR1 MDHEN, CDR2 SYDVKM. As DNA, the CDR3 is TGTGCCAGCAGTCGCGGGTTCTACGAGCAGTACTTC. Its protein is CASSRGFYEQYF.

The gene calls are TRBV19 and TRBJ1-4, with TRBD1 identical over 9 bases. CDR3 size: 14 residues. Trimming removed 3 bases from V and 8 bases from J; junction bases left unmatched: 4. Germline CDR1 is LNHDA and CDR2 is SQIVND (reference sequence). CDR3 coding DNA: TGTGCCAGTAGTATGGGACAGGGAGGGGAAAAACTGTTTTTT. The encoded protein is CASSMGQGGEKLFF.

The genes are TRBV7-9 and TRBJ1-2; a possible D gene is TRBD1 (6 bases). The CDR3 sequence is 14 residues long. V dropped 5 bases and J dropped 0 bases, with 10 bases sitting between them. Looked up from germline, CDR1 is SEHNR and CDR2 is FQNEAQ (reference sequence). The CDR3 loop is CASSRTAANYGYTF. The CDR3 DNA sequence: TGTGCCAGCAGCCGGACAGCTGCTAACTATGGCTACACCTTC.

The chain links TRBV7-2 to TRBJ1-1, with D possibly TRBD1 on 5 matching bases. CDR3 length equals 14 residues. Germline lookup yields CDR1 SGHTA and CDR2 FQGNSA. V gave up 3 bases and J gave up 4 bases, with 12 bases separating them. The CDR3 region has the DNA TGTGCCAGCAGCTTCGCCGACAGATCCACTGAAGCTTTCTTT. Translating it yields CASSFADRSTEAFF.

J is TRBJ2-5 and V is TRBV5-4; 9 nucleotides agree with TRBD1. J lost 4 bases, V lost 3 bases, and 1 base had no gene match. The CDR3 runs 13 residues. CDR1 SGHNT and CDR2 YYREEE come from the germline V gene (reference sequence). The CDR3 loop reads CASSWTGAETQYF. For the CDR3, the DNA is TGTGCCAGCAGCTGGACAGGGGCAGAGACCCAGTACTTC.

The chain has TRBV28 and TRBJ1-6, with 7 bases identical to TRBD1. Germline V gene data show CDR1 as MDHEN and CDR2 as SYDVKM. J lost 2 bases, V lost 7 bases, and 5 bases had no gene match. This CDR3 has 15 amino acids. CDR3 sequence (DNA): TGTGCCAGCACCCCAGGGGGACCCTATAATTCACCCCTCCACTTT. The encoded protein is CASTPGGPYNSPLHF.

The rearrangement uses TRBV6-6 and TRBJ2-1; 13 bases line up with TRBD2. V trimming: 6 bases; J trimming: 5 bases; junction bases outside the gene matches: 4. Germline CDR1 MNHNY, CDR2 SVGAGI (reference sequence). The length of the CDR3 is 15 residues. The CDR3 spells CASSRGTSGDNEQFF. The CDR3 coding sequence is TGTGCCAGCAGCCGAGGGACTAGCGGGGACAATGAGCAGTTCTTC.

The genes are TRBV6-5 and TRBJ2-6, with a possible D match to TRBD2 (5 bases). CDR1 MNHEY and CDR2 SVGAGI come from the germline V gene. The V gene lost 0 bases and the J gene lost 2 bases, with 8 bases spanning the gap. The CDR3 has 16 amino acids. CDR3: CASSYSRVAGANVLTF. The CDR3, as DNA: TGTGCCAGCAGTTACTCGAGGGTTGCTGGGGCCAACGTCCTGACTTTC.

The DNA for the CDR3 is TGCGCCAGCAGCCCCTCGACAGGGCGTAGCACTGAAGCTTTCTTT. The encoded protein is CASSPSTGRSTEAFF. The V call is TRBV5-1, the J call TRBJ1-1, with TRBD1 matching over 7 bases. The CDR3 is made up of 15 amino acids. Germline CDR1 SGHRS, CDR2 YFSETQ. The junction had 10 bases not matched to a gene; V was cut back by 4 bases and J by 4 bases.

CDR3 bases: TGTGCCAGCAGCTTGGACGGCAGGGAAGGGACAGATACGCAGTATTTT. Translating gives CASSLDGREGTDTQYF. The rearrangement uses TRBV5-4 and TRBJ2-3; TRBD1 is a possible D gene (5 bases). Trimming left V 0 bases short and J 3 bases short, with 14 bases between. The germline gives CDR1 SGHNT, CDR2 YYREEE (reference sequence). This CDR3 region has 16 residues.

This clone was found a few times. The rearrangement uses TRBV7-2 and TRBJ2-5, with D possibly matching TRBD1 (6 bases). Trimming removed 2 bases at V and 4 bases at J, with 11 bases between. Germline CDR1 reads SGHTA; CDR2 reads FQGNSA. The CDR3 sequence is 14 residues long. The CDR3, as DNA: TGTGCCAGCAGCTTACAGGGGATCGGAGAGACCCAGTACTTC. Amino acid sequence: CASSLQGIGETQYF.

The sample holds a few counts of this clone. The V gene is TRBV27, the J gene TRBJ1-4; 7 bases line up with TRBD1. The length of the CDR3 is 14 residues. The V gene's germline CDR1 is MNHEY and CDR2 SMNVEV (reference sequence). With 4 bases clipped from V and 9 bases from J, the junction kept 8 bases outside the gene matches. Written as DNA, the CDR3 is TGTGCCAGCAGTTCCGGGACAGCCACTAAAAAACTGTTTTTT. Its translation: CASSSGTATKKLFF. Full variable domain (remainder filled in from reference TRBV27 and TRBJ1-4): EAQVTQNPRYLITVTGKKLTVTCSQNMNHEYMSWYRQDPGLGLRQIYYSMNVEVTDKGDVPEGYKVSRKEKRNFPLILESPSPNQTSLYFCASSSGTATKKLFFGSGTQLSVL.

The genes are TRBV7-2 and TRBJ1-3; no reliable D call. V was clipped by 1 base and J by 4 bases, with 8 bases between them. The CDR3 is 14 residues long. In germline, CDR1 is SGHTA, CDR2 FQGNSA. CDR3 in DNA: TGTGCCAGCAGCTTAGTCATCGGGGGAAACACCATATATTTT. This encodes CASSLVIGGNTIYF.

The chain is built from TRBV5-6 and TRBJ2-1; tentatively, D is TRBD1 (6 bases). CDR3 size: 14 residues. The V end lost 3 bases, the J end lost 4 bases, and 11 bases lay between the germline ends. Germline CDR1 SGHDT, CDR2 YYEEEE. The CDR3 bases are TGTGCCAGCAGCTCTACGACAGGTTACAATGAGCAGTTCTTC. It encodes CASSSTTGYNEQFF.

V is TRBV29-1 and J is TRBJ2-7; 8 positions agree with TRBD1. Germline CDR1 SQVTM, CDR2 ANQGSEA. J lost 0 bases, V lost 6 bases, and 7 bases had no gene match. The CDR3 runs to 14 residues. CDR3 residues: CSVARDRSSYEQYF. CDR3 bases: TGCAGCGTGGCCCGGGACAGGAGCTCCTACGAGCAGTACTTC.

In its sample, this clone was seen a few times. The chain couples TRBV9 to TRBJ2-1; maybe TRBD1 (6 bases). This CDR3 is 14 amino acids long. Deletions cut 4 bases from V and 5 bases from J, with 13 bases between. Germline lookup yields CDR1 SGDLS and CDR2 YYNGEE. The CDR3: CASSPTTGNNEQFF. As DNA, the CDR3 is TGTGCCAGCAGCCCCACCACAGGGAACAATGAGCAGTTCTTC.

The chain is built from TRBV7-2 and TRBJ2-5; D is perhaps TRBD2 (6 bases). This CDR3 has 14 amino acids. V lost 0 bases and J lost 5, with 10 bases in between. The V gene's germline CDR1 is SGHTA and CDR2 FQGNSA. The chain's CDR3 is CASSLAGGRETQYF. The CDR3 bases are TGTGCCAGCAGCTTAGCGGGAGGACGGGAGACCCAGTACTTC.

CDR3 nucleotides: TGTGCCAGCAGATTTGACAGGGGGAATGCTCAGCCCCAGCATTTT. The encoded protein is CASRFDRGNAQPQHF. The chain uses TRBV6-6 and TRBJ1-5; 9 bases are a match to TRBD1. The CDR3 covers 15 residues. CDR1 and CDR2 (germline): MNHNY, SVGAGI (reference sequence). V shed 6 bases and J 6 bases; nucleotides not matched to a gene: 9.

This chain links TRBV5-1 with TRBJ2-1; 9 bases are shared with TRBD2. J lost 6 bases, V lost 0 bases, and 1 base had no gene match. The CDR3 sequence is 14 residues long. Germline CDR1 is SGHRS and CDR2 is YFSETQ. CDR3 sequence reads: CASSLGSGGNEQFF. The CDR3 bases are TGCGCCAGCAGCTTGGGTAGCGGGGGCAATGAGCAGTTCTTC.

There are a few counts of this clone. The chain combines TRBV28 with TRBJ2-7; TRBD2 is a possible D gene (5 bases). This CDR3 is built from 13 residues. Germline V gene data show CDR1 as MDHEN and CDR2 as SYDVKM. Deletions cut 1 base from V and 6 bases from J, with 10 bases between. The CDR3 DNA is TGTGCCAGCAGTTTATTCCCCGCGGGCGAGCAGTACTTC. Translation: CASSLFPAGEQYF.

This sequence joins TRBV4-1 and TRBJ1-6, with no clear D. The V gene lost 4 bases and the J gene lost 7 bases, with 11 bases spanning the gap. This CDR3 has 14 residues. CDR1 is MGHRA and CDR2 is YSYEKL in the germline V gene. The CDR3 DNA reads as TGCGCCAGCAGCCCCGTGTTCGGGAATTCACCCCTCCACTTT. As protein: CASSPVFGNSPLHF.

This rearrangement joins TRBV5-1 to TRBJ2-1, with 9 bases aligning to TRBD2. This CDR3 is 15 amino acids long. Germline V gene data show CDR1 as SGHRS and CDR2 as YFSETQ. Trimming removed 1 base from V and 7 bases from J; junction bases left unmatched: 6. In DNA form, the CDR3 reads TGCGCCAGCAGCTTGCTACCTAGCGGGGCTAATGAGCAGTTCTTC. Its translation is CASSLLPSGANEQFF.

This clone was seen a single time. This rearrangement joins TRBV11-2 to TRBJ2-2; TRBD1 agrees at 8 bases. Germline trimming cut 1 base from V and 5 bases from J; bases unmatched to any gene: 3. This CDR3 region has 15 residues. Germline CDR1 is SGHAT and CDR2 is FQNNGV. CDR3 nucleotides: TGTGCCAGCAGCTTAGGGGACAGGAAGACCGGGGAGCTGTTTTTT. This encodes CASSLGDRKTGELFF.